These T cell receptor beta chains were read from a single sample in a study of human T cells and chemical hapten exposure. A single record per CDR3 protein comes from TCRdb applying MiXCR to the RACE reads. This sample has fewer than 500,000 distinct CDR3 sequences; 4.8% occur once, and the top ten carry about 2.1%. Here the sequenced sample was whole blood, taken in connection with sensitization to the hapten diphenylcyclopropenone (DPC). These receptors all come from a woman aged 50 to 60 with alopecia areata. Some clones in this sample may be carry-over from other donors' samples. CDR3s include the opening cysteine and the closing phenylalanine or tryptophan. The D gene is left open where the match is weak. Clone size is not always given. Where it is, it says once, few, many or a class for expanded clones.

j_call v_call clone_size d_call cdr3_aa cdr3_nt
TRBJ1-1 TRBV6-5 many NA CASTPRPGNTEAFF TGTGCCAGCACCCCCCGCCCGGGGAACACTGAAGCTTTCTTT
TRBJ2-3 TRBV20-1 NA TRBD1 CSVGGPTGGGSTDTQYF TGCAGTGTAGGAGGACCGACAGGGGGTGGAAGCACAGATACGCAGTATTTT
TRBJ2-1 TRBV5-6 NA TRBD2 CASSFITSAHNEQFF TGTGCCAGCAGCTTCATAACTAGCGCGCACAATGAGCAGTTCTTC
TRBJ2-7 TRBV7-9 NA TRBD2 CASSPRLAAEREQYF TGTGCCAGCAGCCCTAGACTAGCGGCCGAGCGGGAGCAGTACTTC
TRBJ2-1 TRBV10-1 many NA CASSEASSAGGQFF TGCGCCAGCAGTGAGGCCTCCTCGGCTGGCGGGCAGTTCTTC
TRBJ2-1 TRBV28 many NA CASSLDSSYNEQFF TGTGCCAGCAGCCTAGACAGCTCCTACAATGAGCAGTTCTTC
TRBJ1-1 TRBV29-1 many NA CSVEVRGNTEAFF TGCAGCGTTGAAGTACGGGGGAACACTGAAGCTTTCTTT
TRBJ1-1 TRBV2 many NA CASSGIGVEAFF TGTGCCAGCAGTGGGATCGGAGTTGAAGCTTTCTTT
TRBJ1-2 TRBV10-3 few TRBD1 CAITGTGGASGYTF TGTGCCATTACTGGGACAGGGGGCGCGAGTGGCTACACCTTC
TRBJ2-6 TRBV25-1 few NA CASSEGGYSGANVLTF TGTGCCAGCAGTGAAGGGGGTTATTCTGGGGCCAACGTCCTGACTTTC
TRBJ2-2 TRBV2 NA NA CASRQRVNTGELFF TGTGCCAGCAGGCAGCGGGTGAACACCGGGGAGCTGTTTTTT
TRBJ1-5 TRBV6-6 many NA CASSSRAGGNQPQHF TGTGCCAGCAGCTCACGGGCGGGTGGCAATCAGCCCCAGCATTTT
TRBJ2-2 TRBV7-8 few NA CASIKGGTTGELFF TGTGCCAGCATTAAGGGGGGGACGACCGGGGAGCTGTTTTTT
TRBJ2-3 TRBV7-2 many TRBD2 CASSSPGLAVDTQYF TGTGCCAGCAGCTCGCCGGGACTAGCTGTAGATACGCAGTATTTT
TRBJ2-3 TRBV28 many TRBD1 CASETGGVGTDTQYF TGTGCCAGTGAGACAGGGGGAGTGGGGACAGATACGCAGTATTTT
TRBJ2-7 TRBV11-2 NA TRBD1 CASSLSLGQGYEQYF TGTGCCAGCAGCTTGAGTTTGGGACAGGGGTACGAGCAGTACTTC
TRBJ2-5 TRBV12-3/TRBV12-4 many TRBD2 CASRQTLAGQETQYF TGTGCCAGCAGACAGACCCTAGCGGGTCAAGAGACCCAGTACTTC
TRBJ2-1 TRBV14 NA TRBD1 CASSQITGVDEQFF TGTGCCAGCAGCCAAATAACAGGGGTAGATGAGCAGTTCTTC
TRBJ1-2 TRBV20-1 NA TRBD1 CSAAGTGQNGYTF TGCAGTGCTGCCGGGACAGGGCAGAATGGCTACACCTTC
TRBJ2-6 TRBV12-3/TRBV12-4 many NA CASTDTAVGLKTSSGANVLTF TGTGCCAGCACCGACACTGCAGTCGGGCTCAAAACCTCATCTGGGGCCAACGTCCTGACTTTC
TRBJ2-3 TRBV9 few TRBD2 CASSETSGRITDTQYF TGTGCCAGCAGCGAGACCAGCGGGAGAATCACAGATACGCAGTATTTT
TRBJ2-1 TRBV12-3/TRBV12-4 many TRBD2 CASSFTPGGMNEQFF TGTGCCAGCAGTTTTACCCCGGGAGGGATGAATGAGCAGTTCTTC
TRBJ2-7 TRBV28 NA TRBD1 CASTLRRDRPLYEQYF TGTGCCAGCACCCTTCGTAGGGACAGGCCTCTCTACGAGCAGTACTTC
TRBJ2-3 TRBV12-3/TRBV12-4 many NA CASSFGGGSRGGPSTDTQYF TGTGCCAGCAGTTTTGGAGGGGGCAGCCGAGGGGGACCTAGCACAGATACGCAGTATTTT
TRBJ1-1 TRBV29-1 many NA CSVERDKGTEAFF TGCAGCGTTGAGAGGGATAAAGGAACTGAAGCTTTCTTT
TRBJ1-1 TRBV28 many NA CASSSGTVSTEAFF TGTGCCAGCAGCTCCGGGACGGTGAGCACTGAAGCTTTCTTT
TRBJ2-7 TRBV5-1 few NA CASSSSRDEQYF TGCGCCAGCAGCTCCTCCAGGGACGAGCAGTACTTC
TRBJ1-4 TRBV6-5 few NA CASSYSPTREKLFF TGTGCCAGCAGTTACTCCCCGACCCGCGAAAAACTGTTTTTT
TRBJ2-3 TRBV10-3 many NA CAISAGSRTDTQYF TGTGCCATCAGTGCGGGGTCTCGCACAGATACGCAGTATTTT
TRBJ2-3 TRBV5-5 many TRBD1 CASVRDRGTDTQYF TGTGCCAGCGTGCGGGACAGGGGTACAGATACGCAGTATTTT
TRBJ1-1 TRBV9 many TRBD1 CASSVGQGRTEAFF TGTGCCAGCAGCGTAGGACAGGGCAGGACTGAAGCTTTCTTT
TRBJ1-3 TRBV6-1 many NA CASTENLGSGNTIYF TGTGCCAGCACCGAAAATCTGGGCTCTGGAAACACCATATATTTT
TRBJ2-1 TRBV12-3/TRBV12-4 many NA CASSLGLPGEQFF TGTGCCAGCAGTTTAGGACTGCCCGGAGAGCAGTTCTTC
TRBJ2-7 TRBV6-5 NA NA CASSYSTGYSSYEQYF TGTGCCAGCAGTTACTCTACAGGGTACAGCTCCTACGAGCAGTACTTC
TRBJ2-1 TRBV12-3/TRBV12-4 many NA CAIITGPHNEQFF TGTGCCATCATTACCGGGCCCCACAATGAGCAGTTCTTC
TRBJ1-1 TRBV5-1 many NA CASRFGRGEAFF TGCGCCAGCAGGTTTGGGAGGGGCGAAGCTTTCTTT
TRBJ1-1 TRBV5-1 NA NA CASSPIGYTEAFF TGCGCCAGCAGCCCTATTGGGTACACTGAAGCTTTCTTT
TRBJ2-1 TRBV15 few NA CATSRDKGINNEQFF TGTGCCACCAGCAGAGATAAAGGGATAAACAATGAGCAGTTCTTC
TRBJ1-1 TRBV6-1 many NA CASIYTDTEAFF TGTGCCAGCATTTACACGGACACTGAAGCTTTCTTT
TRBJ1-5 TRBV5-1 many TRBD1 CASSLDGQGHQPQHF TGCGCCAGCAGCTTGGATGGACAGGGACATCAGCCCCAGCATTTT
TRBJ2-4 TRBV25-1 few NA CASSESRPRGKNIQYF TGTGCCAGCAGTGAATCCAGGCCCCGTGGCAAAAACATTCAGTACTTC
TRBJ2-7 TRBV12-3/TRBV12-4 few NA CASTEGGYEQYF TGTGCCAGCACCGAGGGGGGGTACGAGCAGTACTTC
TRBJ1-1 TRBV28 few NA CASIINTEAFF TGTGCCAGCATCATTAACACTGAAGCTTTCTTT
TRBJ2-7 TRBV4-2 many TRBD2 CASSQAAGVFYEQYF TGTGCCAGCAGCCAAGCAGCGGGGGTCTTCTACGAGCAGTACTTC
TRBJ1-2 TRBV18 many NA CASSPLAPYGYTF TGTGCCAGCTCACCACTGGCCCCTTATGGCTACACCTTC
TRBJ2-5 TRBV4-1 many TRBD1 CASSPGQGAVSETQYF TGCGCCAGCAGCCCGGGACAGGGGGCGGTTTCGGAGACCCAGTACTTC
TRBJ1-2 TRBV20-1 NA NA CSARASGDGYGYTF TGCAGTGCTCGTGCTTCCGGTGACGGTTATGGCTACACCTTC
TRBJ2-1 TRBV5-1 many NA CASSTTGTSYNEQFF TGCGCCAGCAGCACGACGGGGACGTCCTACAATGAGCAGTTCTTC
TRBJ1-5 TRBV7-2 many TRBD1 CASSSGQEGNQPQHF TGTGCCAGCAGCTCCGGACAGGAGGGAAATCAGCCCCAGCATTTT
TRBJ2-7 TRBV20-1 few TRBD2 CSALGLAGGYEQYF TGCAGTGCTCTCGGACTAGCGGGCGGTTACGAGCAGTACTTC
TRBJ2-7 TRBV12-3/TRBV12-4 many TRBD2 CASSRLAGPLHEQYF TGTGCCAGCAGTCGACTAGCGGGACCCCTGCACGAGCAGTACTTC
TRBJ2-3 TRBV7-9 few NA CASSWQGGTDTQYF TGTGCCAGCAGTTGGCAGGGTGGAACAGATACGCAGTATTTT
TRBJ2-2 TRBV11-2 few NA CASSLRNLRDLTGELFF TGTGCCAGCAGCTTAAGGAACCTTCGAGATCTCACCGGGGAGCTGTTTTTT
TRBJ1-6 TRBV19 few NA CASRLSNSPLHF TGTGCCAGCCGTCTGTCTAATTCACCCCTCCACTTT
TRBJ1-1 TRBV11-2 many TRBD1 CASSLYGTGGQNTEAFF TGTGCCAGCAGCTTATACGGGACAGGGGGCCAGAACACTGAAGCTTTCTTT
TRBJ2-2 TRBV6-5 many NA CASSYSLAPNTGELFF TGTGCCAGCAGTTACTCCCTGGCCCCGAACACCGGGGAGCTGTTTTTT
TRBJ2-1 TRBV28 many NA CASSFRQGLGNEQFF TGTGCCAGCAGTTTTAGGCAGGGTTTAGGGAATGAGCAGTTCTTC
TRBJ2-1 TRBV20-1 many NA CSASLNPREQFF TGCAGTGCTAGTCTAAACCCCCGTGAGCAGTTCTTC
TRBJ2-3 TRBV6-4 many NA CASSETASTDTQYF TGTGCCAGCAGTGAAACGGCTAGCACAGATACGCAGTATTTT
TRBJ2-3 TRBV11-2 many NA CASSLSPGTDTQYF TGTGCCAGCAGCTTATCTCCAGGCACAGATACGCAGTATTTT